The 10 T cell receptor beta chains listed next were all sequenced from one sample in a study of cytomegalovirus exposure and HLA in healthy donors. The primer mix had 60 Vbeta and 13 Jbeta primers. Measured with immunoSEQ multiplex PCR; TCRdb has only the in-frame clones, and not every one. In the table there are roughly 90,000 clones, 65% to 85% of which are singletons. The source material was PBMCs. Source of these receptors: a man between 18 and 35 years old in good health and CMV-seronegative.

The chain couples TRBV2 to TRBJ1-1; maybe TRBD1 (5 bases). CDR1 is SNHLY and CDR2 is FYNNEI in the germline V gene. Trimming left V 3 bases short and J 4 bases short, with 15 bases between. The CDR3 spans 15 residues. CDR3 sequence reads: CASSEMGGVGTEAFF. CDR3 nucleotide sequence: TGTGCCAGCAGTGAGATGGGGGGGGTTGGCACTGAAGCTTTCTTT.

This clone was counted a few times. The V gene is TRBV10-3, the J gene TRBJ2-1; D gene unclear. This CDR3 spans 13 amino acids. CDR1 ENHRY and CDR2 SYGVKD come from the germline V gene. V lost 0 bases, J lost 6 bases, and 6 bases lay in between. CDR3 protein: CAISESNSNEQFF. In DNA form, the CDR3 reads TGTGCCATCAGTGAGTCAAACAGCAATGAGCAGTTCTTC.

V is TRBV19 and J is TRBJ1-1, with a weak D call TRBD1 (5 bases). Trimming took off 5 bases at V and 6 bases at J, with 19 bases between the two ends. CDR3 length: 15 amino acids. Germline loops: CDR1 LNHDA, CDR2 SQIVND (reference sequence). CDR3 in amino acids: CASSERGFFPSEAFF. The DNA for the CDR3 is TGTGCCAGTAGTGAAAGGGGATTTTTTCCCTCTGAAGCTTTCTTT. The full variable domain, in which reference TRBV19 and TRBJ1-1 provide the parts outside the CDR3, is DGGITQSPKYLFRKEGQNVTLSCEQNLNHDAMYWYRQDPGQGLRLIYYSQIVNDFQKGDIAEGYSVSREKKESFPLTVTSAQKNPTAFYLCASSERGFFPSEAFFGQGTRLTVV.

This clone showed up just once. The V gene is TRBV27, the J gene TRBJ2-7; D call uncertain. V was shortened by 6 bases and J by 7 bases, with 10 bases between the two germline ends. The CDR3 has 11 residues. Germline CDR1 and CDR2: MNHEY and SMNVEV (reference sequence). Here the CDR3 reads CASSYSGEQYF. Here the CDR3 DNA reads TGTGCCAGCAGCTACAGTGGAGAGCAGTACTTC.

V is TRBV5-1 and J is TRBJ2-1; 10 bases match TRBD1. Germline V gives CDR1 SGHRS, CDR2 YFSETQ. The CDR3 totals 15 residues. V shed 3 bases, J shed 7 bases, and the junction held 7 bases outside the gene matches. CDR3 in amino acids: CASSWRQGAGNEQFF. CDR3 DNA sequence: TGCGCCAGCAGCTGGAGACAGGGGGCGGGAAATGAGCAGTTCTTC.

To note about this clone: A read error may produce the germline difference seen at one junction end. The same CDR3 is also encoded by other DNA sequences in this sample. The J gene is TRBJ1-4, the V gene TRBV30, with TRBD1 identical over 8 bases. The CDR3 is 12 residues long. Germline V gene sequence: CDR1 GTSNPN, CDR2 SVGIG (reference sequence). The CDR3: CAWSVQGEKLFF. The CDR3 nucleotides are TGTGCCTGGAGTGTACAGGGGGAAAAGCTGTTTTTT.

This sequence joins TRBV5-1 and TRBJ2-2, with 7 bases lining up with TRBD1. V lost 0 bases to trimming and J lost 5 bases; unmatched junction nucleotides: 4. Germline V gives CDR1 SGHRS, CDR2 YFSETQ. This CDR3 comprises 15 residues. For the CDR3, the DNA is TGCGCCAGCAGCTTGGTAGGGACAGAGACCGGGGAGCTGTTTTTT. Its protein is CASSLVGTETGELFF.

The chain has TRBV19 and TRBJ1-2, with TRBD1 matching over 12 bases. The J segment lost 0 bases and the V segment lost 2 bases, leaving 4 bases of the junction unmatched. This CDR3 has 17 residues. In germline, CDR1 is LNHDA, CDR2 SQIVND (reference sequence). CDR3 DNA: TGTGCCAGTAGTATACGGGACAGGGGGCCAGCTAACTATGGCTACACCTTC. Translating gives CASSIRDRGPANYGYTF.

The chain has TRBV27 and TRBJ2-1, with 8 positions matching TRBD1. The CDR3 loop spans 16 amino acids. After removal of 7 bases from V and 1 base from J, the junction contained 9 bases not matched to a gene. CDR1 is MNHEY, CDR2 SMNVEV, per germline (reference sequence). The chain's CDR3 is CASTLDRATSYNEQFF. Written as DNA, the CDR3 is TGTGCCAGCACCTTGGACAGGGCAACTTCCTACAATGAGCAGTTCTTC.

The J gene is TRBJ1-6, the V gene TRBV27, with 7 positions matching TRBD1. The germline V gene has CDR1 MNHEY and CDR2 SMNVEV (reference sequence). J was trimmed by 3 bases and V by 0 bases; bases with no gene match: 2. The CDR3 runs 16 residues. The CDR3 sequence: CASSLSTGIYNSPLHF. The CDR3 coding sequence is TGTGCCAGCAGTTTATCGACAGGGATCTATAATTCACCCCTCCACTTT.